One sample yielded the 24 T cell receptor beta chains listed below, sequenced in a study of Graves' ophthalmopathy and Graves' hyperthyroidism. Amplification of TCR beta CDR3 regions used RNA transcripts. Following a first-round RT-PCR that used HTBI primers, a second-round multiplex PCR was carried out. A single record per CDR3 protein comes from TCRdb applying MiXCR to the multiplex PCR reads. The sample shows around 400,000 distinct CDR3 sequences, around 21% of them seen only once. Sequenced input: peripheral blood. The receptor set was obtained from a woman between 18 and 29 years old with stable Graves' hyperthyroidism.

This clonotype has a count of ten or more. The rearrangement joins TRBV5-1 to TRBJ2-2; D possibly corresponds to TRBD2 (6 bases). Trimming left V 2 bases short and J 4 bases short, with 15 bases between. Germline assignment: CDR1 SGHRS and CDR2 YFSETQ. The CDR3 sequence is 16 residues long. CDR3 DNA sequence: TGCGCCAGCAGCTTAAGACGGGAGTCGAGCACCGGGGAGCTGTTTTTT. Its translation: CASSLRRESSTGELFF.

This clonotype appeared a few times. The chain couples TRBV6-1 to TRBJ2-7; 7 nucleotides agree with TRBD1. Germline lookup yields CDR1 MNHNS and CDR2 SASEGT. V was pared by 5 bases and J by 2 bases, with 6 bases of the junction left unmatched. CDR3 length: 14 residues. CDR3 amino acids: CASSRRTGAYEQYF. For the CDR3, the DNA is TGTGCCAGCAGTAGAAGGACAGGAGCCTACGAGCAGTACTTC.

At least ten counts were recorded for this clonotype. The rearrangement links TRBV19 to TRBJ2-7; D is perhaps TRBD2 (5 bases). Germline lookup yields CDR1 LNHDA and CDR2 SQIVND (reference sequence). V lost 5 bases, J lost 3 bases, and 14 bases lay in between. There are 14 residues in the CDR3. As DNA, the CDR3 is TGTGCCAGTAGTCCAAGAGAGCGGTTCTACGAGCAGTACTTC. Translating it yields CASSPRERFYEQYF. Filled out from reference TRBV19 and TRBJ2-7, the complete variable domain reads DGGITQSPKYLFRKEGQNVTLSCEQNLNHDAMYWYRQDPGQGLRLIYYSQIVNDFQKGDIAEGYSVSREKKESFPLTVTSAQKNPTAFYLCASSPRERFYEQYFGPGTRLTVT.

The sample holds many counts of this clonotype. V is TRBV11-2 and J is TRBJ2-7; 7 nucleotides line up with TRBD1. V shed 7 bases, J shed 4 bases, and the junction held 13 bases outside the gene matches. The germline V gene has CDR1 SGHAT and CDR2 FQNNGV. The CDR3 covers 15 residues. CDR3 loop: CASNFGTAPRYEQYF. The CDR3 DNA sequence: TGTGCCAGCAACTTTGGGACAGCCCCACGGTACGAGCAGTACTTC.

The genes are TRBV7-2 and TRBJ1-2; D call uncertain. V was clipped by 2 bases and J by 7 bases, with 8 bases between them. Germline loops: CDR1 SGHTA, CDR2 FQGNSA. The CDR3 length is 12 residues. This chain's CDR3 is CASSLYLGGYTF. Written as DNA, the CDR3 is TGTGCCAGCAGCTTATATTTGGGTGGCTACACCTTC. The full variable domain, rest sourced from reference TRBV7-2 and TRBJ1-2, is GAGVSQSPSNKVTEKGKDVELRCDPISGHTALYWYRQSLGQGLEFLIYFQGNSAPDKSGLPSDRFSAERTGGSVSTLTIQRTQQEDSAVYLCASSLYLGGYTFGSGTRLTVV.

The chain employs TRBV6-2 or TRBV6-3 and TRBJ2-7; TRBD2 is a possible D gene (5 bases). CDR3 length equals 14 residues. The V gene's germline CDR1 is MNHEY and CDR2 SVGEGT. Trimming shortened V by 10 bases and J by 3 bases, and 19 bases separated the two germline ends. The DNA for the CDR3 is TGTGCCACCCGATCAGCGGAGCGGCGCTACGAGCAGTACTTC. Translation gives CATRSAERRYEQYF.

Comments on this clonotype: A much larger clonotype is one base distant, so this may be a read error. The chain is built from TRBV7-2 and TRBJ2-5; D unresolved. Germline-derived CDR1 and CDR2 are SGHTA and FQGNSA. The CDR3 totals 16 residues. CDR3 protein: CASILGYLGAQETQYF. CDR3 DNA sequence: TGTGCCAGCATCTTAGGTTACTTGGGTGCCCAAGAGACCCAGTACTTC. The full variable domain, in which reference TRBV7-2 and TRBJ2-5 provide the parts outside the CDR3, is GAGVSQSPSNKVTEKGKDVELRCDPISGHTALYWYRQSLGQGLEFLIYFQGNSAPDKSGLPSDRFSAERTGGSVSTLTIQRTQQEDSAVYLCASILGYLGAQETQYFGPGTRLLVL.

This clonotype was picked up many times. The J gene is TRBJ1-2, the V gene TRBV11-2; TRBD1 matches at 7 bases. Trimming cost V 5 bases and J 5 bases; bases outside gene matches: 17. Per the germline V gene, CDR1 is SGHAT and CDR2 is FQNNGV. The CDR3 is 17 residues long. CDR3 amino acids: CASSGLQGRGETYGYTF. The CDR3, as DNA: TGTGCCAGCAGCGGATTACAGGGGAGAGGAGAAACGTATGGCTACACCTTC.

This clonotype was counted a few times. The V gene is TRBV18, the J gene TRBJ1-1; no reliable D call. This CDR3 is 16 amino acids long. The ends were cut back, 3 bases at V and 5 bases at J, with 19 bases in the middle. Germline values: CDR1 KGHSH, CDR2 LQKENI. The DNA of the CDR3 is TGTGCCAGCTCACCGCGCTCGGTCAGGTCGGAGACTGAAGCTTTCTTT. This gives the protein CASSPRSVRSETEAFF.

This clonotype was recorded at least ten times. The CDR3 here is CASSPGLPRAFF. The CDR3 coding sequence is TGTGCCAGCAGTCCGGGGCTCCCGCGGGCTTTCTTT. V gene TRBV12-3 or TRBV12-4 combines with J gene TRBJ1-1; the D gene is possibly TRBD1 (5 bases). V lost 5 bases and J lost 11, with 15 bases in between. The CDR3 has 12 residues.

This clonotype was counted ten times or more. The chain employs TRBV28 and TRBJ2-2; D is possibly TRBD2 (5 bases). V was shortened by 5 bases and J by 7 bases, with 14 bases between the two germline ends. Germline lookup yields CDR1 MDHEN and CDR2 SYDVKM. This CDR3 has 14 residues. In nucleotides, the CDR3 is TGTGCCAGCAGTCCCGGGATCTATATCGGGGAGCTGTTTTTT. Amino acids: CASSPGIYIGELFF.

Many counts were recorded for this clonotype. V usage is TRBV6-1 and J usage is TRBJ2-4; weak D call: TRBD1 (5 bases). The length of the CDR3 is 13 residues. Germline V lookup: CDR1 MNHNS, CDR2 SASEGT. Deletions cut 8 bases from V and 2 bases from J, with 10 bases between. This CDR3 reads CASSRASKNIQYF. For the CDR3, the DNA is TGTGCCAGCTCCAGGGCGTCCAAAAACATTCAGTACTTC.

Notes on this clonotype: This may come from a read error, since a much larger clone is one base off. V gene TRBV6-1 combines with J gene TRBJ2-7; D is uncertain. CDR1 and CDR2 from the germline V gene are MNHNS and SASEGT. CDR3 length: 13 residues. CDR3 residues: CSTFGREAAEQYF. The DNA for the CDR3 is TGTTCCACCTTCGGAAGAGAAGCAGCCGAGCAGTACTTC.

The chain links TRBV12-3 or TRBV12-4 to TRBJ1-1; D is perhaps TRBD1 (6 bases). The CDR3 spans 14 residues. V shed 8 bases and J shed 3 bases, with 16 bases lying between them. The CDR3 DNA sequence: TGTGCCAGCTCCCTCGGGGGGCCGGACACTGAAGCTTTCTTT. This encodes CASSLGGPDTEAFF.

This clonotype was picked up many times. V gene TRBV12-3 or TRBV12-4 combines with J gene TRBJ2-5, with TRBD2 as a possible D gene (5 bases). Trimming pared 2 bases from V and 4 bases from J, leaving 8 bases between. This CDR3 is 13 amino acids long. CDR3 DNA: TGTGCCAGCAGTTTAATTGCGGGAGAGACCCAGTACTTC. Protein product: CASSLIAGETQYF.

This clonotype was counted ten times or more. V gene TRBV2 combines with J gene TRBJ2-2, with 7 bases aligning to TRBD1. From germline, CDR1 is SNHLY and CDR2 FYNNEI. This CDR3 contains 14 residues. Trimming at V came to 6 bases and at J to 1 base, leaving 2 bases not matched to a gene. CDR3 residues: CASRGDRNTGELFF. Written as DNA, the CDR3 is TGTGCCAGCAGGGGGGACAGGAACACCGGGGAGCTGTTTTTT.

This clonotype was seen many times. The rearrangement links TRBV6-5 to TRBJ2-7; 16 bases align to TRBD2. This CDR3 contains 17 residues. Germline V lookup: CDR1 MNHEY, CDR2 SVGAGI. J lost 2 bases, V lost 0 bases, and 1 base had no gene match. The CDR3 DNA reads TGTGCCAGCAGTTACTCCGGGACTAGCGGGAGGGCCTACGAGCAGTACTTC. It encodes CASSYSGTSGRAYEQYF.

This clonotype was recorded a few times. A much larger clone is a single base away; this may be a read error. The chain recombines TRBV27 with TRBJ2-6; D call uncertain. V lost 4 bases, J lost 0 bases, and 7 bases lay in between. The CDR3 has 15 residues. Germline CDR1 MNHEY, CDR2 SMNVEV (reference sequence). CDR3 region: CASSSDISGANVLTF. CDR3 in DNA: TGTGCCAGCAGTTCAGACATCTCTGGGGCCAACGTCCTGACTTTC.

In this sample, this clonotype turned up once. The J gene is TRBJ2-7, the V gene TRBV6-2 or TRBV6-3, with a weak D call TRBD1 (6 bases). The germline gives CDR1 MNHEY, CDR2 SVGEGT. V was shortened by 6 bases and J by 2 bases, with 11 bases between the two germline ends. The CDR3 length is 13 residues. This CDR3 is CASSQGWTYEQYF. Written as DNA, the CDR3 is TGTGCCAGCAGCCAGGGGTGGACCTACGAGCAGTACTTC.

The chain links TRBV2 to TRBJ1-1, with D tentatively TRBD1 (6 bases). The germline V and J ends were trimmed by 7 bases and 3 bases, with 18 bases remaining between them. In germline, CDR1 is SNHLY, CDR2 FYNNEI. The CDR3 has 15 residues. CDR3 sequence (DNA): TGTGCCAGCACCCCAGAACAGGGTTTCTACACTGAAGCTTTCTTT. This sequence encodes CASTPEQGFYTEAFF.

This clonotype was picked up many times. The rearrangement uses TRBV15 and TRBJ2-7; maybe TRBD2 (6 bases). This CDR3 is built from 13 residues. CDR1 and CDR2 (germline): LNHNV, YYDKDF (reference sequence). The germline V and J ends were trimmed by 0 bases and 7 bases, with 10 bases remaining between them. CDR3 in DNA: TGTGCCACCAGCAGAGACCTAGGGAGGGAGCAGTACTTC. This translates into CATSRDLGREQYF.

In regard to this clonotype: A much more abundant neighbour one base away suggests this may be a read error. The genes are TRBV11-2 and TRBJ2-5, with 7 bases matching TRBD1. Germline V gives CDR1 SGHAT, CDR2 FQNNGV. This CDR3 comprises 14 residues. This chain's CDR3 is CDSSHTGTEETQYF. CDR3 nucleotides: TGTGACAGCAGCCACACCGGGACAGAAGAGACCCAGTACTTC.

This clonotype was seen a handful of times. DNA of the CDR3: TGCGCCAGCAGCTGGGACAGAAAGAACACTGAAGCTTTCTTT. It yields the protein CASSWDRKNTEAFF. The gene calls are TRBV5-1 and TRBJ1-1; 7 nucleotides agree with TRBD1. V shed 3 bases, J shed 1 base, and the junction held 3 bases outside the gene matches. This CDR3 is built from 14 residues. Germline CDR1 reads SGHRS; CDR2 reads YFSETQ.

This clonotype was observed many times. CDR3 region: CASSLGGQSRGYTF. In nucleotides, the CDR3 is TGTGCCAGCAGCTTAGGTGGGCAGAGTAGGGGCTACACCTTC. This chain connects TRBV7-8 to TRBJ1-2; no reliable D call. CDR1 and CDR2 from the germline V gene are SGHVS and FQNEAQ. This CDR3 comprises 14 residues. V gave up 1 base and J gave up 8 bases, with 14 bases separating them.